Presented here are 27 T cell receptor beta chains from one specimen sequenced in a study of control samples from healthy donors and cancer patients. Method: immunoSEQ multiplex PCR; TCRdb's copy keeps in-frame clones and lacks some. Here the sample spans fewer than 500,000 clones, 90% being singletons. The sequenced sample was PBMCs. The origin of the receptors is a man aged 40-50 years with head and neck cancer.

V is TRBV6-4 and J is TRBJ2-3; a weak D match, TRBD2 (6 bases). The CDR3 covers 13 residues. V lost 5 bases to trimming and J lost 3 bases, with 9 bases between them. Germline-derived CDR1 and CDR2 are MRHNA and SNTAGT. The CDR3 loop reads CASSPGTTDTQYF. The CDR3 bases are TGTGCCAGCAGTCCGGGGACTACAGATACGCAGTATTTT.

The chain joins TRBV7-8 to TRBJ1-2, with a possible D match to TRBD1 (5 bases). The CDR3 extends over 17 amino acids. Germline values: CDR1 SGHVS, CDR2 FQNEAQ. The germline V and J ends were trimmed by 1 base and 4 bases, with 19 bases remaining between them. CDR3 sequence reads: CASSLGGSREYPYGYTF. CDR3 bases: TGTGCCAGCAGCTTAGGGGGTAGCAGGGAATACCCCTATGGCTACACCTTC.

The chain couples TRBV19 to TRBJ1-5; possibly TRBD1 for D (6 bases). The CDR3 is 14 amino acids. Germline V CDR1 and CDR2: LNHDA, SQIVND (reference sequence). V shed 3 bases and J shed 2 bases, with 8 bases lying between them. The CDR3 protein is CASSIRQGNQPQHF. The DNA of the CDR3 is TGTGCCAGTAGTATTCGACAGGGCAATCAGCCCCAGCATTTT.

CDR3 in DNA: TGTGCCAGCAGTCCCCTGACCCGCGCGTCCTACAATGAGCAGTTCTTC. Encoded protein: CASSPLTRASYNEQFF. V and J are TRBV2 and TRBJ2-1; no definite D call. The V and J ends lost 5 bases and 1 base respectively, with 15 bases between them. The CDR3 sequence is 16 residues long. Germline V lookup: CDR1 SNHLY, CDR2 FYNNEI.

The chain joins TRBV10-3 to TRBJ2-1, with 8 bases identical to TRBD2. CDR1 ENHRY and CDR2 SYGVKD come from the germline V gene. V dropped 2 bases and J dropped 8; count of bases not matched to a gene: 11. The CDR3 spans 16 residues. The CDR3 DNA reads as TGTGCCATCAGTGAGGGCAACGGGGGGGCAGTAGATGAGCAGTTCTTC. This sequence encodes CAISEGNGGAVDEQFF.

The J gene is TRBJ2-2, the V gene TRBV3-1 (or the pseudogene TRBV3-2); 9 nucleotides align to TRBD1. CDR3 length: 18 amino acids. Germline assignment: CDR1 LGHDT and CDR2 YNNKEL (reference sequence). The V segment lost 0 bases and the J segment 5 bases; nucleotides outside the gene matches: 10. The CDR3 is CASSQEDLWGTGTGELFF. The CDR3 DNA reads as TGTGCCAGCAGCCAAGAAGATCTATGGGGGACAGGGACCGGGGAGCTGTTTTTT.

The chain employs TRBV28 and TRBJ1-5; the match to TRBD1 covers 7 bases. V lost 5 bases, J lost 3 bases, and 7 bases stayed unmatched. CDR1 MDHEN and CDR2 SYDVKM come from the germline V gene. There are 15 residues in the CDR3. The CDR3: CASSAQQGTNQPQHF. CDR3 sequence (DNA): TGTGCCAGCAGTGCCCAACAGGGGACCAATCAGCCCCAGCATTTT.

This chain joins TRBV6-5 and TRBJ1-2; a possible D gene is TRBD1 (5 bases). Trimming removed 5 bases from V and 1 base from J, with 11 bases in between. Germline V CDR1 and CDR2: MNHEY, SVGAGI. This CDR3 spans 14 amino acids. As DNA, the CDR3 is TGTGCCAGCAGTAGCGGGGGGAATAACTATGGCTACACCTTC. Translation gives CASSSGGNNYGYTF.

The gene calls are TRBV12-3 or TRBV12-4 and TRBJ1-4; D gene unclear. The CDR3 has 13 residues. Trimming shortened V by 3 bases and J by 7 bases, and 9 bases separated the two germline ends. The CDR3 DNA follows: TGTGCCAGCAGTTTGGCCGGGTCTGAAAAACTGTTTTTT. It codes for CASSLAGSEKLFF.

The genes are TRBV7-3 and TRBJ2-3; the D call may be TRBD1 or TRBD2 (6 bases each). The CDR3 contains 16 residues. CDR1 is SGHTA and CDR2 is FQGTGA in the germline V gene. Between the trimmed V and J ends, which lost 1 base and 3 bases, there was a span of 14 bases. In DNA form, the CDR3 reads TGTGCCAGCAGCTTAAGGGCGGGAAGGGGGACAGATACGCAGTATTTT. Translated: CASSLRAGRGTDTQYF.

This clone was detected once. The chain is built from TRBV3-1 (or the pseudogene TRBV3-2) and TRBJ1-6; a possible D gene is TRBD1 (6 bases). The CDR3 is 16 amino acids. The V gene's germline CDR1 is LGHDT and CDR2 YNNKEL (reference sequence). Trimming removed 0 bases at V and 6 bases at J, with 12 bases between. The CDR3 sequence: CASSQDAQQGNSPLHF. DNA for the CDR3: TGTGCCAGCAGCCAAGACGCACAACAGGGTAATTCACCCCTCCACTTT.

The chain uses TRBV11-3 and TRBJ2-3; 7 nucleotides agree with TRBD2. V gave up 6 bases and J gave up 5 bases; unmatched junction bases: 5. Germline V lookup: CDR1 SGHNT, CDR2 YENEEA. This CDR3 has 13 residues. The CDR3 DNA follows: TGTGCCAGCAGTCCCACGGGGGGAGATACGCAGTATTTT. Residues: CASSPTGGDTQYF.

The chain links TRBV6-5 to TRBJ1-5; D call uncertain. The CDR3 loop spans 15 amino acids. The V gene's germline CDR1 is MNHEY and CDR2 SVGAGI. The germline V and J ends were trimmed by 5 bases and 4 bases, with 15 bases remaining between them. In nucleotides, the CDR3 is TGTGCCAGCAGTCTGCTGCCGGGAAAAAATCAGCCCCAGCATTTT. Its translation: CASSLLPGKNQPQHF.

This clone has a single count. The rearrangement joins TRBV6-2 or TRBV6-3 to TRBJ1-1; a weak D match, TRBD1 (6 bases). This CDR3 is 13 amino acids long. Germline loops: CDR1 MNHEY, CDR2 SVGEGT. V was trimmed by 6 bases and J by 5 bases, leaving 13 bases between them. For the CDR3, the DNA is TGTGCCAGCAGCCGTGGGGGGCTTACTGAAGCTTTCTTT. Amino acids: CASSRGGLTEAFF.

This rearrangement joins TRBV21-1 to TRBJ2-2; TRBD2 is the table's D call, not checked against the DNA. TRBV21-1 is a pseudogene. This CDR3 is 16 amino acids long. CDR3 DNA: TGTGCCAGCAGCGGGCCGGGACTAGCGTTCGCCGGGGAGCTGTTTTTT. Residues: CASSGPGLAFAGELFF.

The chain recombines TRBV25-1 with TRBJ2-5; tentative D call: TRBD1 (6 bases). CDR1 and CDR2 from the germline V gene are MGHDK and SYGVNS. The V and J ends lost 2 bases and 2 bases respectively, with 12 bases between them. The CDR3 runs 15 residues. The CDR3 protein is CASSEAADRQETQYF. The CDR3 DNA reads TGTGCCAGCAGTGAAGCCGCTGACAGGCAAGAGACCCAGTACTTC.

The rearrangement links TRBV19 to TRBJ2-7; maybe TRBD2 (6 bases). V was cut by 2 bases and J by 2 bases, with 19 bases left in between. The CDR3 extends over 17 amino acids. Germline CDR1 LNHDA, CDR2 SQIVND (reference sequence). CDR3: CASSILSTGGSAYEQYF. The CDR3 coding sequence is TGTGCCAGTAGTATATTAAGTACCGGGGGATCTGCCTACGAGCAGTACTTC. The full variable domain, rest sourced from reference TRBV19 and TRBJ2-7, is DGGITQSPKYLFRKEGQNVTLSCEQNLNHDAMYWYRQDPGQGLRLIYYSQIVNDFQKGDIAEGYSVSREKKESFPLTVTSAQKNPTAFYLCASSILSTGGSAYEQYFGPGTRLTVT.

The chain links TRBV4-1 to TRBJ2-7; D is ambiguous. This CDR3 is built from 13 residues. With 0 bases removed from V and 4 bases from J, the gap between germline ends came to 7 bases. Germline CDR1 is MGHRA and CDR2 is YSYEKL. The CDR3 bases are TGCGCCAGCAGCCAAGACGGGTATTACGAGCAGTACTTC. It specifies CASSQDGYYEQYF.

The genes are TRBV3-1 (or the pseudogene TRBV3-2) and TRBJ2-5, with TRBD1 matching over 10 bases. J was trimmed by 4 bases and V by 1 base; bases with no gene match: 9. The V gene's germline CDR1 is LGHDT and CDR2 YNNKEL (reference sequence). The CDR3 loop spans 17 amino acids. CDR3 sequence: CASSQGHLGQGGETQYF. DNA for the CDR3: TGTGCCAGCAGCCAAGGCCACCTAGGACAGGGGGGAGAGACCCAGTACTTC.

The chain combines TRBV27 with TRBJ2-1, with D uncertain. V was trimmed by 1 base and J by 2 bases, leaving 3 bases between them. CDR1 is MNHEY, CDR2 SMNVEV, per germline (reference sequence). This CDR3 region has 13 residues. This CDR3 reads CASSLLAYNEQFF. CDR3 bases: TGTGCCAGCAGTTTATTGGCCTACAATGAGCAGTTCTTC.

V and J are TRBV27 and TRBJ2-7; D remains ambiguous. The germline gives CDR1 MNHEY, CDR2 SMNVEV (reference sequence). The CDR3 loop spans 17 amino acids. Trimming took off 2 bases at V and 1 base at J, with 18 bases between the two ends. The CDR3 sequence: CASSLRPWRERSYEQYF. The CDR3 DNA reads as TGTGCCAGCAGTTTACGACCGTGGCGTGAGAGGTCCTACGAGCAGTACTTC.

CDR3 bases: TGTGCCAGCAGCCGACCACCCTGGGATGAAAAACTGTTTTTT. Translating it yields CASSRPPWDEKLFF. The rearrangement links TRBV14 to TRBJ1-4; D ambiguous. Trimming cost V 4 bases and J 6 bases, with 12 bases left between them. Germline CDR1 reads SGHDN; CDR2 reads FVKESK. The CDR3 is made up of 14 amino acids.

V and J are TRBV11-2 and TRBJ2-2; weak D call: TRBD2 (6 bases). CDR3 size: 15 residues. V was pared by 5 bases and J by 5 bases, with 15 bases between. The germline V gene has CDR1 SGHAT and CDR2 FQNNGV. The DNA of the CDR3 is TGTGCCAGCAGCACTCCCCTACTAGCAACCGGGGAGCTGTTTTTT. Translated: CASSTPLLATGELFF.

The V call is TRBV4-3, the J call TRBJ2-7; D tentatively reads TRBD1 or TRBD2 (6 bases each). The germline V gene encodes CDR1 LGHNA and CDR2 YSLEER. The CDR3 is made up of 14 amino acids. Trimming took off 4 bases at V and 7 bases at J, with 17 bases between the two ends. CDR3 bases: TGCGCCAGCAGCCCAGGGCCGGGGGCGGGAGAGCAGTACTTC. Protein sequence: CASSPGPGAGEQYF.

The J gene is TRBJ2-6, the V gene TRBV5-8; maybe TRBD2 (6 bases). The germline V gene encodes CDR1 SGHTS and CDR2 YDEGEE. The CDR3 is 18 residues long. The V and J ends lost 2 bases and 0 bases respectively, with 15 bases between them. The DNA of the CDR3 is TGTGCCAGCAGCTTACGCGGCGGGGATATCTCTGGGGCCAACGTCCTGACTTTC. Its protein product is CASSLRGGDISGANVLTF.

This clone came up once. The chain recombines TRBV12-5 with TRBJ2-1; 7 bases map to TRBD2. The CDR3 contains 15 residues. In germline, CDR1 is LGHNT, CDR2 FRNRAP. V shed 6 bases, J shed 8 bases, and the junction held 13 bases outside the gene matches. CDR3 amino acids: CASGFREELGHEQFF. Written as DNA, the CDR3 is TGTGCTAGTGGCTTCCGGGAGGAGCTTGGGCATGAGCAGTTCTTC.

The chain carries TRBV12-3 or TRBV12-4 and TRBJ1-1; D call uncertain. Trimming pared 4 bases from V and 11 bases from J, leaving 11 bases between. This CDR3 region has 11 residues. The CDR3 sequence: CASSSSRGAFF. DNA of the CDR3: TGTGCCAGCAGTTCATCTCGTGGGGCTTTCTTT.